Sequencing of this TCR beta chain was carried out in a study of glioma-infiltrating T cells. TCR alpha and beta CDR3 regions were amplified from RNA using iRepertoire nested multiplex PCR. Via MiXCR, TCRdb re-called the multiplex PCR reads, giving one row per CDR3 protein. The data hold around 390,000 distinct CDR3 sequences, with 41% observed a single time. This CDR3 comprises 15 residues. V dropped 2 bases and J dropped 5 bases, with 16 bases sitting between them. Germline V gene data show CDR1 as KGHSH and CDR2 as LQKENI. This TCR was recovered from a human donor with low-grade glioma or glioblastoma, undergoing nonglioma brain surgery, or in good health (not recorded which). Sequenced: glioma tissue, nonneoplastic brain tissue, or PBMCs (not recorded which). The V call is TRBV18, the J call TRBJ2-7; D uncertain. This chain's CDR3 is CASSPTGKQADEQYF. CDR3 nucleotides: TGTGCCAGCTCACCAACTGGAAAGCAAGCCGACGAGCAGTACTTC.